By sample fraction, the clone carrying this T cell receptor beta chain is medium-sized (0.01 to 0.1%). CDR1 and CDR2 (germline): SGDLS, YYNGEE. The CDR3 extends over 15 amino acids. V was shortened by 0 bases and J by 0 bases, with 7 bases between the two germline ends. TCRdb independently ran MiXCR on the PCR reads; one entry per CDR3 protein. Seen here are 79,000 or so distinct CDR3 sequences, 49% observed once, and the top ten hold around a tenth. The data were obtained in a study of CDR3 diversity in severe acne. Sequencing was done on a sample of blood. This clonotype was sampled from a male donor with severe acne vulgaris. The chain links TRBV9 to TRBJ1-3, with D unclear. The CDR3 sequence is CASSVGGSSGNTIYF. CDR3 DNA: TGTGCCAGCAGCGTAGGAGGCAGCTCTGGAAACACCATATATTTT.